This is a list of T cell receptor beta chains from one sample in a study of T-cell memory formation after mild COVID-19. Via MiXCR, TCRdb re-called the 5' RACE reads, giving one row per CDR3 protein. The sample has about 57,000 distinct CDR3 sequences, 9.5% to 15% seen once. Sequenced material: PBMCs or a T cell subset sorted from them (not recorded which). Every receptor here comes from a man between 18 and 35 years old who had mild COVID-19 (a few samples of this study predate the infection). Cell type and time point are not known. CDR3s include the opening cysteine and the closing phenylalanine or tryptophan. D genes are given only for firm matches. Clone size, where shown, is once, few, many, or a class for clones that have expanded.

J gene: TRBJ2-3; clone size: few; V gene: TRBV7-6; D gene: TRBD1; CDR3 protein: CASSRGRQDTQYF; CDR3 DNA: TGTGCCAGCAGCAGGGGGCGGCAAGATACGCAGTATTTT
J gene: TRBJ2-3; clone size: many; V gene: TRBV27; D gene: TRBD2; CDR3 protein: CASSFMFPAGGDTQYF; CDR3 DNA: TGTGCCAGCAGTTTCATGTTTCCAGCGGGGGGAGATACGCAGTATTTT
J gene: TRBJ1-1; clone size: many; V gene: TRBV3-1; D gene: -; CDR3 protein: CASSQENYRYTEAFF; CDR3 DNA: TGTGCCAGCAGCCAAGAAAACTACAGATACACTGAAGCTTTCTTT
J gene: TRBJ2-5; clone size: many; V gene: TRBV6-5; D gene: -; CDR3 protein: CASRPGGRETQYF; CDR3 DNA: TGTGCCAGCAGGCCAGGGGGGCGTGAGACCCAGTACTTC
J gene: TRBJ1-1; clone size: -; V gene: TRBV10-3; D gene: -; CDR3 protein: CAISRQDARDTEAFF; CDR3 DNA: TGTGCCATCAGCCGGCAGGATGCTCGGGACACTGAAGCTTTCTTT
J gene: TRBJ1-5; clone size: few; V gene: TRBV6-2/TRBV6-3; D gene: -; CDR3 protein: CASSLGLHSNQPQHF; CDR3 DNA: TGTGCCAGCAGTTTGGGACTCCATAGCAATCAGCCCCAGCATTTT
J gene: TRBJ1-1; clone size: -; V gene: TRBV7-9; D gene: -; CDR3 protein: CASSLLQNTEAFF; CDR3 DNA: TGTGCCAGCAGCTTACTACAGAACACTGAAGCTTTCTTT
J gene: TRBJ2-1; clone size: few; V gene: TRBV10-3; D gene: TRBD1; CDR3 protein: CAISEGTGKNEQFF; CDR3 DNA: TGTGCCATCAGCGAGGGGACAGGTAAAAATGAGCAGTTCTTC
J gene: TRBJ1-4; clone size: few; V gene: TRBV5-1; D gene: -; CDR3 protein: CASSLGRLGNEKLFF; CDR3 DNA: TGCGCCAGCAGCTTGGGACGCCTGGGTAATGAAAAACTGTTTTTT
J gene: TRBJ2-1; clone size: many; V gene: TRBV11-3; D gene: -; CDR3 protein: CASSQKQGDYNEQFF; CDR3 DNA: TGTGCCAGCAGCCAAAAACAGGGAGACTACAATGAGCAGTTCTTC
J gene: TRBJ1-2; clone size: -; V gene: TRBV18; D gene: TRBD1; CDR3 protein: CASSLYDRDGYTF; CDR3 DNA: TGTGCCAGCTCACTTTACGACAGGGACGGCTACACCTTC
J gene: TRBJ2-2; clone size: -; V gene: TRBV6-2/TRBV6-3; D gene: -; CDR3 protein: CASSPAHTGELFF; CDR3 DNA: TGTGCCAGCAGTCCCGCCCACACCGGGGAGCTGTTTTTT
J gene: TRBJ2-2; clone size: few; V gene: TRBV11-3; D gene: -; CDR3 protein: CASSPGANTGELFF; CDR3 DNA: TGTGCCAGCAGCCCGGGGGCGAACACCGGGGAGCTGTTTTTT
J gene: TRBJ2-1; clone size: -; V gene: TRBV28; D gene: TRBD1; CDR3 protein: CASSTNGQGYNEQFF; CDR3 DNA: TGTGCCAGCAGTACGAACGGACAGGGTTACAATGAGCAGTTCTTC
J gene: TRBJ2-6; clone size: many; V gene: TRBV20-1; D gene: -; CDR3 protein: CSAPETSGANVLTF; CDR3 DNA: TGCAGTGCCCCAGAGACCTCTGGGGCCAACGTCCTGACTTTC
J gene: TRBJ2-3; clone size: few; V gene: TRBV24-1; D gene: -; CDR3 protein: CATRGPTGADTQYF; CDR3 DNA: TGTGCCACCAGAGGACCGACGGGAGCAGATACGCAGTATTTT
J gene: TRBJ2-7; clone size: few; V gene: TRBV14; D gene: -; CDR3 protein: CASSQEVWGEADEQYF; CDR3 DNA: TGTGCCAGCAGCCAAGAGGTGTGGGGGGAAGCGGACGAGCAGTACTTC
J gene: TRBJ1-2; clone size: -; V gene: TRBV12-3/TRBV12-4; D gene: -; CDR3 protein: CASTMVNYGYTF; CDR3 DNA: TGTGCCAGCACCATGGTTAACTATGGCTACACCTTC
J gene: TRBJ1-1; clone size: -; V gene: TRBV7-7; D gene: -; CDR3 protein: CASSHRSGNTEAFF; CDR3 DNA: TGTGCTAGCAGCCACCGGTCGGGAAACACTGAAGCTTTCTTT
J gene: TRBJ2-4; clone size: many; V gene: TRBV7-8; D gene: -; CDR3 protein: CASSQGLAKNIQYF; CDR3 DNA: TGTGCCAGCAGCCAAGGCCTAGCCAAAAACATTCAGTACTTC
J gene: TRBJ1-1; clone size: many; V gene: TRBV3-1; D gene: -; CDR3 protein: CASSPLVGTEAFF; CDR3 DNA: TGTGCCAGCAGCCCTTTGGTTGGCACTGAAGCTTTCTTT
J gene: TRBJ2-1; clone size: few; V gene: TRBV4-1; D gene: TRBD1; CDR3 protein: CASSHFTGGSYNEQFF; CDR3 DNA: TGCGCCAGCAGCCATTTCACAGGGGGCTCCTACAATGAGCAGTTCTTC
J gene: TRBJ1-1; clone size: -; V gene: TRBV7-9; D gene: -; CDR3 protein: CASSSGWGLNTEAFF; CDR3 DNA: TGTGCCAGCAGCTCAGGGTGGGGGCTGAACACTGAAGCTTTCTTT
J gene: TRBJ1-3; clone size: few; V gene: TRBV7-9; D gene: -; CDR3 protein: CASSGQGNGNTIYF; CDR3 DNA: TGTGCCAGCAGCGGCCAGGGTAATGGAAACACCATATATTTT
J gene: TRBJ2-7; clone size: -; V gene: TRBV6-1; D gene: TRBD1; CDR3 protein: CASNRQGYEQYF; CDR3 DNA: TGTGCCAGCAACCGACAGGGTTACGAGCAGTACTTC
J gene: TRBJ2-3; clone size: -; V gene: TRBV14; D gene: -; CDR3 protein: CASRRAVSSTDTQYF; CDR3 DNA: TGTGCCAGCAGGCGAGCGGTGTCTAGCACAGATACGCAGTATTTT
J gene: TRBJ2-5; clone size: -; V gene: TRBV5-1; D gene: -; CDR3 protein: CASSFFGGRETQYF; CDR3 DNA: TGCGCCAGCAGCTTTTTCGGGGGCCGAGAGACCCAGTACTTC
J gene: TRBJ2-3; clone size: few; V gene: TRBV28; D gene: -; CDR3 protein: CASSLAEGRTQYF; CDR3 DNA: TGTGCCAGCAGTTTAGCCGAGGGGCGTACGCAGTATTTT
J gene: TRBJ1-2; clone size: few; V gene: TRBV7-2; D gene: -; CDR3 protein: CASSSNSAARGYTF; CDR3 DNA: TGTGCCAGCAGCTCGAACAGCGCGGCGAGGGGCTACACCTTC
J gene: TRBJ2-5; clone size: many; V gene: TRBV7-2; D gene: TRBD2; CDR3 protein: CASSLVTGGETQYF; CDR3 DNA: TGTGCCAGCAGCTTAGTCACGGGAGGAGAGACCCAGTACTTC
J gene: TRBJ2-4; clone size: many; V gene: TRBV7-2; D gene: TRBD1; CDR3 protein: CASSPRQGITKNIQYF; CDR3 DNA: TGTGCCAGCAGCCCTAGACAGGGGATAACCAAAAACATTCAGTACTTC
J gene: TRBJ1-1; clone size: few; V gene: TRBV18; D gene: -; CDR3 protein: CASSPRAGTEAFF; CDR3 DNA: TGTGCCAGCTCACCCAGGGCTGGCACTGAAGCTTTCTTT
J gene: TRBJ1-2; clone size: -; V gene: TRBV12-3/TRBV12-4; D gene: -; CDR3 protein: CASSRGAYGFYGYTF; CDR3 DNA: TGTGCCAGCAGCCGTGGCGCCTATGGTTTCTATGGCTACACCTTC
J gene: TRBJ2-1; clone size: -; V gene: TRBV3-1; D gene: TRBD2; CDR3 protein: CASSLSSGGVCEQFF; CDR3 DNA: TGTGCCAGCAGCCTGTCGAGCGGGGGGGTGTGTGAGCAGTTCTTC
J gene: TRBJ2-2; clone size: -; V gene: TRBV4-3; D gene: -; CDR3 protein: CASSQARTEVLVGELFF; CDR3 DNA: TGCGCCAGCAGCCAAGCCAGGACAGAGGTCCTCGTCGGGGAGCTGTTTTTT
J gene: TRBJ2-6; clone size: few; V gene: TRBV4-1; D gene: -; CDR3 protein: CASSQQGLIPGAGANVLTF; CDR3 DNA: TGCGCCAGCAGCCAACAAGGCCTAATCCCAGGCGCTGGGGCCAACGTCCTGACTTTC
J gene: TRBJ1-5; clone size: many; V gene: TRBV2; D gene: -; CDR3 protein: CASSFTGIYQPQHF; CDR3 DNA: TGTGCCAGCAGTTTTACAGGGATATATCAGCCCCAGCATTTT
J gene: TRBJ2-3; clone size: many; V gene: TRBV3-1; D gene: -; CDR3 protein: CASSLRTDNTDTQYF; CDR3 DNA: TGTGCCAGCAGCCTTCGGACAGACAACACAGATACGCAGTATTTT
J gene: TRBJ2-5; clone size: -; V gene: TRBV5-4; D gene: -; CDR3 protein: CASSFEMAEAQYF; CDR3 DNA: TGTGCCAGCAGCTTTGAAATGGCTGAGGCCCAGTACTTC
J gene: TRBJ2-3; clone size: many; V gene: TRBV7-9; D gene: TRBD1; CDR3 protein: CASSLVAGSGGSDWDTQYF; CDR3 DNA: TGTGCCAGCAGCTTAGTGGCGGGCTCAGGGGGAAGCGACTGGGATACGCAGTATTTT
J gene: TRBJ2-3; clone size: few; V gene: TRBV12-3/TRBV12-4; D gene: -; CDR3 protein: CASSLPSILRDGRGTDTQYF; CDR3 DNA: TGTGCCAGCAGTCTCCCCTCTATTCTGCGGGATGGCCGGGGCACAGATACGCAGTATTTT
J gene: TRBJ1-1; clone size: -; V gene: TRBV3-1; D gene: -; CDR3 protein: CASSHHGLVTEAFF; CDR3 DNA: TGTGCCAGCAGCCATCACGGCCTCGTCACTGAAGCTTTCTTT
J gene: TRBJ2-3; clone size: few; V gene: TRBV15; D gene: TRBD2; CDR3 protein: CATSTRLAGVYTQYF; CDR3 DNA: TGTGCCACCAGCACCAGACTAGCGGGGGTGTATACGCAGTATTTT
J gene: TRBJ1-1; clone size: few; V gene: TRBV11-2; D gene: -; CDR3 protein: CASSSTGSEAFF; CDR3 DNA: TGTGCCAGCAGCTCGACGGGGAGCGAAGCTTTCTTT
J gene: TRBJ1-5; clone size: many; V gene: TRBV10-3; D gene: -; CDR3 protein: CAISEVDQPQHF; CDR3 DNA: TGTGCCATCAGTGAGGTGGATCAGCCCCAGCATTTT
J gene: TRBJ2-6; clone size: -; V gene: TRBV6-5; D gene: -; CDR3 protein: CASSPPGFSGANVLTF; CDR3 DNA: TGTGCCAGCAGCCCCCCTGGGTTTTCTGGGGCCAACGTCCTGACTTTC
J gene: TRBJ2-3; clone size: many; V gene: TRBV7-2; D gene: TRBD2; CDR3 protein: CASSKRGAGWDTQYF; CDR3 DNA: TGTGCCAGCAGCAAGCGGGGTGCCGGGTGGGATACGCAGTATTTT
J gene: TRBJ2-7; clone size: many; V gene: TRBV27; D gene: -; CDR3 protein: CASKSGDSKQYF; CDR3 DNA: TGTGCCAGCAAATCAGGGGACTCTAAGCAGTACTTC
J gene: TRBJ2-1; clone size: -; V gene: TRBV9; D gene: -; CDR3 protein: CASSTGTTSYNEQFF; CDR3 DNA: TGTGCCAGCAGCACCGGGACCACCTCCTACAATGAGCAGTTCTTC
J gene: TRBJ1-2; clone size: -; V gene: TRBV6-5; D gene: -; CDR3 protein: CASSYSIGLGDGYTF; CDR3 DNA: TGTGCCAGCAGTTACTCAATAGGATTAGGAGATGGCTACACCTTC
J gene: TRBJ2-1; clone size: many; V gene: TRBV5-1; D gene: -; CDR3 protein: CASSLVGSSEQFF; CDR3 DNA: TGCGCCAGCAGCTTGGTGGGGAGCTCTGAGCAGTTCTTC